Listed here are 26 T cell receptor beta chains from one sample, sequenced in a study of blood T cell repertoires in COVID-19. The repertoire was sequenced with immunoSEQ multiplex PCR; TCRdb's copy has only in-frame clones and lacks some. This table holds about 44,000 clones, 80% to 90% found once. Source material: peripheral blood. Receptors originate from a woman aged 40 to 50 with acute or convalescent COVID-19.

The rearrangement joins TRBV6-2 or TRBV6-3 to TRBJ1-2; the match to TRBD1 covers 7 bases. With V trimmed by 2 bases and J by 5 bases, 2 bases remained unmatched. Looked up from germline, CDR1 is MNHEY and CDR2 is SVGEGT. The CDR3 consists of 13 residues. DNA for the CDR3: TGTGCCAGCAGTTACGACAGGGTGTATGGCTACACCTTC. Its protein product is CASSYDRVYGYTF.

V gene TRBV5-1 combines with J gene TRBJ2-3; TRBD2 agrees at 11 bases. The V and J ends lost 5 bases and 5 bases, in that order; junction bases with no gene match: 13. In germline, CDR1 is SGHRS, CDR2 YFSETQ. The CDR3 spans 17 residues. Here the CDR3 DNA reads TGCGCCAGCAGGGTCGTGGATAGCGGGAGGGCCGTAGATACGCAGTATTTT. Amino acids: CASRVVDSGRAVDTQYF.

This chain connects TRBV5-6 to TRBJ1-1; D is ambiguous. V dropped 0 bases and J dropped 1 base, with 7 bases sitting between them. Germline CDR1 reads SGHDT; CDR2 reads YYEEEE. This CDR3 comprises 14 residues. DNA of the CDR3: TGTGCCAGCAGCTTGGTACAGAGGAACACTGAAGCTTTCTTT. It yields the protein CASSLVQRNTEAFF.

The rearrangement joins TRBV7-2 to TRBJ1-3, with D unclear. The CDR3 has 15 amino acids. The ends were cut back, 0 bases at V and 2 bases at J, with 8 bases in the middle. Germline CDR1 reads SGHTA; CDR2 reads FQGNSA. The CDR3 protein is CASSLAGSTGNTIYF. The CDR3 region has the DNA TGTGCCAGCAGCTTAGCGGGCAGTACTGGAAACACCATATATTTT.

This chain's CDR3 is CASSTRTGPNYGYTF. In DNA, the CDR3 is TGTGCCAGTAGTACGAGGACAGGGCCTAACTATGGCTACACCTTC. The rearrangement joins TRBV19 to TRBJ1-2, with 8 bases identical to TRBD1. CDR3 size: 15 residues. Trimming removed 4 bases from V and 0 bases from J; junction bases left unmatched: 4. Germline V CDR1 and CDR2: LNHDA, SQIVND (reference sequence).

This clone appeared a few times. V usage is TRBV4-1 and J usage is TRBJ1-1; 9 bases match TRBD1. The CDR3 runs 16 residues. J was trimmed by 4 bases and V by 2 bases; bases with no gene match: 8. Germline loops: CDR1 MGHRA, CDR2 YSYEKL. CDR3 protein: CASSQIDRGFGTEAFF. Written as DNA, the CDR3 is TGCGCCAGCAGCCAAATAGACAGGGGGTTCGGCACTGAAGCTTTCTTT.

The chain couples TRBV19 to TRBJ1-1, with 9 bases that match TRBD1. CDR3 length equals 13 residues. CDR1 LNHDA and CDR2 SQIVND come from the germline V gene (reference sequence). The J segment lost 8 bases and the V segment lost 5 bases, leaving 6 bases of the junction unmatched. The CDR3: CASSARTGEEAFF. The CDR3 bases are TGTGCCAGTAGTGCAAGGACAGGGGAGGAAGCTTTCTTT.

The rearrangement joins TRBV21-1 to TRBJ2-1; the table's D gene call, TRBD1, was not cross checked with the DNA. TRBV21-1 is noted as a pseudogene. This CDR3 has 15 amino acids. CDR3 sequence reads: CASSNFRRQGHEQFF. The CDR3 bases are TGTGCCAGCAGCAATTTTCGGAGACAGGGACATGAGCAGTTCTTC.

This chain uses TRBV6-2 or TRBV6-3 with TRBJ1-6, with 9 bases matching TRBD1. The CDR3 runs to 14 residues. Germline loops: CDR1 MNHEY, CDR2 SVGEGT. V gave up 4 bases and J gave up 7 bases; unmatched junction bases: 2. CDR3 nucleotide sequence: TGTGCCAGCAGTTGGACAGGGGCGAATTCACCCCTCCACTTT. It yields the protein CASSWTGANSPLHF.

V and J are TRBV27 and TRBJ2-7, with a weak D call TRBD1 (5 bases). The CDR3 covers 14 residues. The V and J ends lost 1 base and 4 bases respectively, with 11 bases between them. Germline V gene lookup returns CDR1 MNHEY and CDR2 SMNVEV (reference sequence). CDR3 loop: CASSLLGVKYEQYF. The CDR3 DNA reads as TGTGCCAGCAGTTTATTAGGGGTGAAGTACGAGCAGTACTTC.

The chain couples TRBV6-5 to TRBJ1-1, with D hard to call. The V end was cut by 4 bases, the J end by 10 bases, with 10 bases between. The germline gives CDR1 MNHEY, CDR2 SVGAGI. CDR3 length: 11 residues. Written as DNA, the CDR3 is TGTGCCAGCAGTTCCCCGGGGAGAGCTTTCTTT. Translation gives CASSSPGRAFF.

In nucleotides, the CDR3 is TGTGCCAGTACCGCTGCGAAAACTGGAAACACCATATATTTT. Residues: CASTAAKTGNTIYF. The J gene is TRBJ1-3, the V gene TRBV19; no clear D gene. Germline lookup yields CDR1 LNHDA and CDR2 SQIVND (reference sequence). The CDR3 has 14 residues. Trimming took off 7 bases at V and 2 bases at J, with 12 bases between the two ends.

This clone has a single count. The V gene is TRBV5-4, the J gene TRBJ2-5, with 7 positions matching TRBD2. The CDR3 contains 16 residues. The germline V gene has CDR1 SGHNT and CDR2 YYREEE (reference sequence). J gave up 2 bases and V 0 bases, and 7 bases lay outside the gene matches. The CDR3 DNA sequence: TGTGCCAGCAGCTTGGGCGGGGGAGCCCCTCAAGAGACCCAGTACTTC. Translating gives CASSLGGGAPQETQYF.

CDR3 amino acids: CASSVSSGRADETQYF. CDR3 nucleotides: TGTGCCAGCAGCGTAAGTAGCGGGAGGGCCGATGAGACCCAGTACTTC. The V gene is TRBV9, the J gene TRBJ2-5; 11 positions agree with TRBD2. J was trimmed by 5 bases and V by 1 base; bases with no gene match: 7. The germline V gene has CDR1 SGDLS and CDR2 YYNGEE. The CDR3 is 16 residues long.

V is TRBV7-3 and J is TRBJ2-5, with TRBD1 matching 8 bases. Germline V gene sequence: CDR1 SGHTA, CDR2 FQGTGA. The CDR3 is 13 residues long. Trimming took 5 bases from V and 5 from J; bases not matched to a gene: 4. The chain's CDR3 is CASSRDRLETQYF. The CDR3 DNA follows: TGTGCCAGCAGCAGGGACAGGCTTGAGACCCAGTACTTC.

This sequence joins TRBV2 and TRBJ1-5, with 8 bases matching TRBD1. The CDR3 has 13 amino acids. Germline V gives CDR1 SNHLY, CDR2 FYNNEI. V gave up 4 bases and J gave up 5 bases; unmatched junction bases: 1. This CDR3 reads CASSGQGYQPQHF. As DNA, the CDR3 is TGTGCCAGCAGTGGACAGGGGTATCAGCCCCAGCATTTT.

The genes are TRBV19 and TRBJ1-1; a weak D match, TRBD1 (5 bases). The CDR3 covers 13 residues. Germline assignment: CDR1 LNHDA and CDR2 SQIVND (reference sequence). The V gene lost 5 bases and the J gene lost 6 bases, with 13 bases spanning the gap. The CDR3 bases are TGTGCCAGTAGTTTGGGGGGATCCTCTGAAGCTTTCTTT. Encoded protein: CASSLGGSSEAFF.

This chain joins TRBV9 and TRBJ2-2, with a tentative D call TRBD1 (6 bases). CDR3 length: 17 amino acids. V shed 2 bases and J shed 5 bases, with 19 bases lying between them. Germline CDR1 reads SGDLS; CDR2 reads YYNGEE. CDR3 nucleotides: TGTGCCAGCAGCGTTGGAACAGGGAGTTGGATGACCGGGGAGCTGTTTTTT. As protein: CASSVGTGSWMTGELFF.

This sequence joins TRBV11-2 and TRBJ1-1, with D possibly matching TRBD1 (5 bases). Between the trimmed V and J ends, which lost 1 base and 0 bases, there was a span of 12 bases. The CDR3 runs 16 residues. Germline CDR1 SGHAT, CDR2 FQNNGV. The CDR3 reads CASSLGSAGMNTEAFF. As DNA, the CDR3 is TGTGCCAGCAGCTTAGGGTCGGCAGGGATGAACACTGAAGCTTTCTTT.

Turning to this clone: One end of the junction fails to match germline, which may point to a read error. The chain combines TRBV2 with TRBJ2-3; 13 bases are shared with TRBD2. This CDR3 comprises 22 residues. Germline CDR1 and CDR2: SNHLY and FYNNEI. The CDR3 loop is CAGSDDRGRGLAGVKLADTQYF. The CDR3 region has the DNA TGTGCCGGCAGCGACGACAGGGGAAGAGGACTAGCGGGGGTCAAACTCGCGGATACGCAGTATTTT.

The chain has TRBV5-1 and TRBJ2-7; D is undetermined. V lost 3 bases, J lost 12 bases, and 25 bases lay in between. The germline V gene encodes CDR1 SGHRS and CDR2 YFSETQ. CDR3 length: 15 amino acids. CDR3 protein: CASSSRGVEYSMWYF. The DNA for the CDR3 is TGCGCCAGCAGCTCGCGAGGAGTCGAGTATTCTATGTGGTACTTC. Drawing the rest from reference TRBV5-1 and TRBJ2-7, the complete variable domain is KAGVTQTPRYLIKTRGQQVTLSCSPISGHRSVSWYQQTPGQGLQFLFEYFSETQRNKGNFPGRFSGRQFSNSRSEMNVSTLELGDSALYLCASSSRGVEYSMWYFGPGTRLTVT.

This sequence joins TRBV6-5 and TRBJ1-5, with D possibly matching TRBD1 (5 bases). The CDR3 runs 15 residues. Per germline, CDR1 MNHEY and CDR2 SVGAGI. V was clipped by 6 bases and J by 5 bases, with 17 bases between them. Here the CDR3 DNA reads TGTGCCAGCAGCCCCGGGGGAGGATTCGATCAGCCCCAGCATTTT. Translated, it gives CASSPGGGFDQPQHF.

The chain joins TRBV6-1 to TRBJ1-5; possible D gene TRBD1, 6 bases. V shed 3 bases and J shed 2 bases, with 11 bases lying between them. In germline, CDR1 is MNHNS, CDR2 SASEGT. This CDR3 is built from 15 residues. CDR3 coding DNA: TGTGCCAGCAGTGAGGGGGCTTTGGGCAATCAGCCCCAGCATTTT. Translated: CASSEGALGNQPQHF.

The V and J genes are TRBV30 and TRBJ2-7; 10 bases map to TRBD2. Germline V gives CDR1 GTSNPN, CDR2 SVGIG (reference sequence). This CDR3 comprises 15 residues. Unmatched junction bases numbered 7, after V lost 2 bases and J lost 3 bases. CDR3 coding DNA: TGTGCCTGGAGTAGACGGGCTAGCGGGGGCTACGAGCAGTACTTC. Encoded protein: CAWSRRASGGYEQYF.

The count of this clone is one. The chain couples TRBV24-1 to TRBJ2-5, with TRBD1 matching 7 bases. Trimming at V came to 8 bases and at J to 4 bases, leaving 15 bases not matched to a gene. In germline, CDR1 is KGHDR, CDR2 SFDVKD. The length of the CDR3 is 16 residues. The CDR3 here is CATMGDRQGLGETQYF. CDR3 DNA sequence: TGTGCCACCATGGGTGATAGACAGGGATTAGGAGAGACCCAGTACTTC.

This clone showed up just a few times. The J gene is TRBJ1-1, the V gene TRBV5-1; 8 positions agree with TRBD1. This CDR3 has 14 amino acids. Per germline, CDR1 SGHRS and CDR2 YFSETQ. The ends lost 10 bases at V and 1 base at J; junction bases unmatched: 9. The chain's CDR3 is CASQGAKQNTEAFF. The CDR3 coding sequence is TGCGCCTCGCAGGGGGCGAAGCAGAACACTGAAGCTTTCTTT.